This T cell receptor beta chain was obtained from a study of T cell clones after liver transplantation. Germline trimming cut 0 bases from V and 6 bases from J; bases unmatched to any gene: 5. Per germline, CDR1 SGDLS and CDR2 YYNGEE. This CDR3 is built from 15 residues. Sequenced by immunoSEQ multiplex PCR; TCRdb stores in-frame clones only, minus some. The repertoire consists of 45,000 to 55,000 clones, with less than 85% occurring once and the leading ten covering roughly 8.1%. The sequence derives from a human donor who received a liver transplant. This specimen consisted of CD4+ T cells from blood, obtained before liver transplant. The chain has TRBV9 and TRBJ2-2; 7 bases align to TRBD1. This chain's CDR3 is CASSVEGRGSGELFF. CDR3 nucleotide sequence: TGTGCCAGCAGCGTAGAAGGCAGGGGGTCCGGGGAGCTGTTTTTT. The full variable domain, with the rest looked up from reference TRBV9 and TRBJ2-2, is DSGVTQTPKHLITATGQRVTLRCSPRSGDLSVYWYQQSLDQGLQFLIQYYNGEERAKGNILERFSAQQFPDLHSELNLSSLELGDSALYFCASSVEGRGSGELFFGEGSRLTVL.